These 16 T cell receptor beta chains were sequenced from one sample in a study of blood T cell repertoires in COVID-19. Assay: immunoSEQ multiplex PCR; the TCRdb copy retains only in-frame clones and omits some. This sample has 350,000 or so clones, with 92% found just once. Sequencing was done on a sample of PBMCs or T cells enriched from blood (not recorded which). The source of these receptors is a woman in her thirties who had recovered from COVID-19.

The rearrangement links TRBV7-2 to TRBJ2-5; perhaps TRBD1 as D (6 bases). Deletions cut 6 bases from V and 5 bases from J, with 13 bases between. Germline V gene data show CDR1 as SGHTA and CDR2 as FQGNSA. The length of the CDR3 is 13 residues. The CDR3 spells CASSSQGLETQYF. The CDR3 DNA reads TGTGCCAGCAGTTCTCAGGGGTTGGAGACCCAGTACTTC. Using reference TRBV7-2 and TRBJ2-5 for the parts outside the CDR3, the full variable domain is GAGVSQSPSNKVTEKGKDVELRCDPISGHTALYWYRQSLGQGLEFLIYFQGNSAPDKSGLPSDRFSAERTGGSVSTLTIQRTQQEDSAVYLCASSSQGLETQYFGPGTRLLVL.

CDR3 sequence: CASSNTGSNQPQHF. CDR3 nucleotides: TGTGCCAGTAGTAACACGGGTAGCAATCAGCCCCAGCATTTT. The chain links TRBV19 to TRBJ1-5; D is undetermined. The CDR3 runs to 14 residues. Trimming left V 4 bases short and J 0 bases short, with 7 bases between. From germline, CDR1 is LNHDA and CDR2 SQIVND (reference sequence).

This chain connects TRBV9 to TRBJ2-1; 8 nucleotides line up with TRBD2. The V segment lost 3 bases and the J segment 5 bases; nucleotides outside the gene matches: 10. CDR1 and CDR2 from the germline V gene are SGDLS and YYNGEE. CDR3 length: 16 residues. DNA of the CDR3: TGTGCCAGCAGCGCCTATATAGCGGGGAGAAACAATGAGCAGTTCTTC. As protein: CASSAYIAGRNNEQFF. The complete variable domain, with remaining parts taken from reference TRBV9 and TRBJ2-1, reads DSGVTQTPKHLITATGQRVTLRCSPRSGDLSVYWYQQSLDQGLQFLIQYYNGEERAKGNILERFSAQQFPDLHSELNLSSLELGDSALYFCASSAYIAGRNNEQFFGPGTRLTVL.

V is TRBV7-2 and J is TRBJ2-5; D is perhaps TRBD2 (6 bases). CDR3 length: 15 amino acids. Germline loops: CDR1 SGHTA, CDR2 FQGNSA. V lost 0 bases and J lost 4, with 12 bases in between. The CDR3 DNA follows: TGTGCCAGCAGCTTAGCGGGGGGTCCCTCAGAGACCCAGTACTTC. Amino acid sequence: CASSLAGGPSETQYF.

The J gene is TRBJ1-1, the V gene TRBV6-5; D possibly corresponds to TRBD1 (6 bases). Germline-derived CDR1 and CDR2 are MNHEY and SVGAGI. The CDR3 covers 13 residues. V was trimmed by 6 bases and J by 2 bases, leaving 10 bases between them. CDR3 nucleotide sequence: TGTGCCAGCAGGACAGGATTTAACACTGAAGCTTTCTTT. Protein: CASRTGFNTEAFF.

V and J are TRBV28 and TRBJ2-3, with 11 bases identical to TRBD2. CDR1 and CDR2 (germline): MDHEN, SYDVKM. This CDR3 comprises 17 residues. The trim removed 3 bases at V and 4 bases at J, leaving 9 bases unmatched. The CDR3 reads CASSLVLAGGSADTQYF. The DNA for the CDR3 is TGTGCCAGCAGTTTGGTTCTAGCGGGGGGCTCTGCAGATACGCAGTATTTT.

This chain joins TRBV7-2 and TRBJ2-3; 10 bases are a match to TRBD2. The V gene's germline CDR1 is SGHTA and CDR2 FQGNSA. This CDR3 is 17 amino acids long. With V trimmed by 6 bases and J by 3 bases, 12 bases remained unmatched. The CDR3 bases are TGTGCCAGCAGACCCCGAGGGCTAGCGGGGGATACAGATACGCAGTATTTT. Translated: CASRPRGLAGDTDTQYF.

The gene calls are TRBV7-2 and TRBJ2-2; 15 positions match TRBD2. Germline trimming cut 10 bases from V and 5 bases from J; bases unmatched to any gene: 11. The CDR3 sequence is 17 residues long. CDR1 is SGHTA, CDR2 FQGNSA, per germline. The CDR3 nucleotides are TGTGCCATCCCCGGGACTAGCGGGGGGCCGGGAACCGGGGAGCTGTTTTTT. It translates to CAIPGTSGGPGTGELFF. The full variable domain, completed using reference TRBV7-2 and TRBJ2-2, is GAGVSQSPSNKVTEKGKDVELRCDPISGHTALYWYRQSLGQGLEFLIYFQGNSAPDKSGLPSDRFSAERTGGSVSTLTIQRTQQEDSAVYLCAIPGTSGGPGTGELFFGEGSRLTVL.

J is TRBJ2-1 and V is TRBV18, with 9 bases that match TRBD1. CDR3 size: 14 residues. Germline V gene sequence: CDR1 KGHSH, CDR2 LQKENI. After removal of 5 bases from V and 8 bases from J, the junction contained 7 bases not matched to a gene. The CDR3 protein is CASSETGGSYEQFF. DNA for the CDR3: TGTGCCAGCTCAGAGACAGGGGGGAGCTATGAGCAGTTCTTC.

The CDR3 nucleotides are TGTGCCAGCAGCTTACAGGGGTACAACGAGCAGTACTTC. Translation: CASSLQGYNEQYF. V and J are TRBV7-9 and TRBJ2-7; weak D call: TRBD1 (6 bases). The CDR3 totals 13 residues. Per the germline V gene, CDR1 is SEHNR and CDR2 is FQNEAQ (reference sequence). Trimming took off 2 bases at V and 5 bases at J, with 10 bases between the two ends.

The chain recombines TRBV10-3 with TRBJ2-7, with 8 bases fitting TRBD1. With 4 bases clipped from V and 2 bases from J, the junction kept 13 bases outside the gene matches. Germline V gives CDR1 ENHRY, CDR2 SYGVKD. The length of the CDR3 is 17 residues. CDR3 nucleotides: TGTGCCATCAGTGGGCGGACAGGGCGGGTATCCACCTACGAGCAGTACTTC. It specifies CAISGRTGRVSTYEQYF.

At least ten counts were recorded for this clone. The genes are TRBV5-1 and TRBJ2-5; 11 bases fit TRBD1. Germline V lookup: CDR1 SGHRS, CDR2 YFSETQ. The CDR3 has 17 amino acids. The trim removed 4 bases at V and 3 bases at J, leaving 11 bases unmatched. The DNA of the CDR3 is TGCGCCAGCAGCACGGGGCTCGGACAGGGGGCTGAAGAGACCCAGTACTTC. This sequence encodes CASSTGLGQGAEETQYF.

V gene TRBV27 combines with J gene TRBJ2-3; the match to TRBD2 covers 8 bases. CDR1 and CDR2 from the germline V gene are MNHEY and SMNVEV (reference sequence). V trimming: 6 bases; J trimming: 4 bases; junction bases outside the gene matches: 6. CDR3 length equals 14 residues. Here the CDR3 reads CASRLAGGADTQYF. CDR3 nucleotides: TGTGCCAGCAGGCTCGCGGGGGGAGCAGATACGCAGTATTTT.

This clone was seen a few times. The chain recombines TRBV6-2 or TRBV6-3 with TRBJ1-6; 8 bases agree with TRBD1. Germline V CDR1 and CDR2: MNHEY, SVGEGT. Losses at the gene ends were 5 bases for V and 2 bases for J; bases not matched to a gene: 2. CDR3 size: 15 residues. The DNA of the CDR3 is TGTGCCAGCAGTGACAGGGGAGCCTATAATTCACCCCTCCACTTT. Translating it yields CASSDRGAYNSPLHF.

The CDR3 protein is CASSQGLAGKGEQYF. The CDR3 DNA reads TGCGCCAGCAGCCAAGGGCTCGCGGGAAAGGGCGAGCAGTACTTC. The chain employs TRBV4-1 and TRBJ2-7, with D possibly TRBD2 on 6 matching bases. Between the trimmed V and J ends, which lost 1 base and 6 bases, there was a span of 16 bases. This CDR3 is 15 amino acids long. Looked up from germline, CDR1 is MGHRA and CDR2 is YSYEKL.

The V and J genes are TRBV7-3 and TRBJ1-4; D gene ambiguous. The CDR3 runs 14 residues. The germline V gene has CDR1 SGHTA and CDR2 FQGTGA. V lost 2 bases to trimming and J lost 4 bases, with 8 bases between them. The CDR3 DNA sequence: TGTGCCAGCAGCTTAGGCAGGATTAATGAAAAACTGTTTTTT. This translates into CASSLGRINEKLFF.